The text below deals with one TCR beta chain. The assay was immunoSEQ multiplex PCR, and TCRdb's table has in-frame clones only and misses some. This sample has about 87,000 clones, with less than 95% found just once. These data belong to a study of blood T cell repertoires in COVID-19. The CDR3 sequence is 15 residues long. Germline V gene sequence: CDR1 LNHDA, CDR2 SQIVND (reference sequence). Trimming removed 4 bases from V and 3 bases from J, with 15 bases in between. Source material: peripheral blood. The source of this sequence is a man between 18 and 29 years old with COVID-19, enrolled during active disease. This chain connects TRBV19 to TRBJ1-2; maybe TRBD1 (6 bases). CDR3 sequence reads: CASSSTGTPYYGYTF. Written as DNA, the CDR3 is TGTGCCAGTAGTAGCACCGGGACACCCTACTATGGCTACACCTTC.